The 17 T cell receptor beta chains below come from one sample, sequenced in a study of CD8+CD57+ T cells in acquired aplastic anemia listed by TCRdb under 2018. Sequencer: Illumina HiSeq 2000. TCR beta VDJ combination and CDR3 sequence profiling used genomic DNA as the template. TCRdb reran the public reads through fastp at Q25 and MiXCR, keeping productive beta chains. Every entry covers one CDR3 protein and lists the most common genes and DNA from its rows. This sample has over 150,000 distinct CDR3 sequences in its table, and approximately 48% of those were observed once. The ten largest clonotypes hold around 13% of the sample. The patients picked for sequencing were ones in whom flow cytometry had shown an expansion of CD8+CD57+ cells. Sequenced sample: sorted CD4+, CD8+, or CD8+CD57+ T cells (not recorded which) from PBMCs. These receptors originate from a human donor with aplastic anemia.

This clonotype was detected ten times or more. This chain uses TRBV19 with TRBJ1-2; 7 positions agree with TRBD1. CDR3 size: 14 residues. The V and J ends lost 7 bases and 5 bases, in that order; junction bases with no gene match: 10. CDR1 and CDR2 from the germline V gene are LNHDA and SQIVND (reference sequence). DNA for the CDR3: TGTGCCAGTACCGATCGACAGGGACCATATGGCTACACCTTC. Amino acid sequence: CASTDRQGPYGYTF. The full variable domain, completed using reference TRBV19 and TRBJ1-2, is DGGITQSPKYLFRKEGQNVTLSCEQNLNHDAMYWYRQDPGQGLRLIYYSQIVNDFQKGDIAEGYSVSREKKESFPLTVTSAQKNPTAFYLCASTDRQGPYGYTFGSGTRLTVV.

Notes on this clonotype: The junction shows a germline mismatch at one end, possibly a read error. The rearrangement uses TRBV20-1 and TRBJ2-1; 9 nucleotides line up with TRBD1. In germline, CDR1 is DFQATT, CDR2 SNEGSKA (reference sequence). The CDR3 totals 15 residues. CDR3 DNA: TGCAGTGCGTCACAGGGGGCTTGCTCCAACAATGAGCAGTTCTTC. Its translation is CSASQGACSNNEQFF.

This clonotype was counted ten times or more. V usage is TRBV5-8 and J usage is TRBJ2-3, with no clear D. The germline V and J ends were trimmed by 1 base and 5 bases, with 11 bases remaining between them. Germline V CDR1 and CDR2: SGHTS, YDEGEE. CDR3 size: 14 residues. CDR3 region: CASSLSPFGDTQYF. The CDR3 DNA is TGTGCCAGCAGCTTGTCTCCCTTCGGAGATACGCAGTATTTT.

The chain uses TRBV11-1 and TRBJ2-1; 7 bases line up with TRBD2. Germline V gene sequence: CDR1 SGHAT, CDR2 FQDESV (reference sequence). V shed 3 bases and J 7 bases; nucleotides not matched to a gene: 9. This CDR3 is 15 amino acids long. CDR3 in DNA: TGTGCCAGCAGCTTTCGACTAGCTGCCGTGAATGAGCAGTTCTTC. This encodes CASSFRLAAVNEQFF.

The chain recombines TRBV18 with TRBJ1-1; possibly TRBD1 for D (6 bases). The CDR3 covers 13 residues. V gave up 4 bases and J gave up 4 bases, with 10 bases separating them. Germline loops: CDR1 KGHSH, CDR2 LQKENI. The CDR3 here is CASSRDRSTEAFF. CDR3 nucleotides: TGTGCCAGCTCACGTGACAGGAGCACTGAAGCTTTCTTT. Supplemented by reference TRBV18 and TRBJ1-1, the full variable domain reads NAGVMQNPRHLVRRRGQEARLRCSPMKGHSHVYWYRQLPEEGLKFMVYLQKENIIDESGMPKERFSAEFPKEGPSILRIQQVVRGDSAAYFCASSRDRSTEAFFGQGTRLTVV.

This clonotype was counted a few times. A much larger clone differs from this one at a single base, so this may be a read error. V and J are TRBV12-5 and TRBJ2-5; D is perhaps TRBD2 (5 bases). This CDR3 has 12 amino acids. Germline V gene lookup returns CDR1 LGHNT and CDR2 FRNRAP. CDR3: CASGLSRETQCF. CDR3 coding DNA: TGTGCTAGTGGTTTGAGTAGGGAGACCCAGTGCTTC.

This chain connects TRBV7-6 to TRBJ2-7; D not resolved. CDR3 length: 12 amino acids. V shed 11 bases and J shed 0 bases, with 11 bases lying between them. CDR1 and CDR2 (germline): SGHVS, FNYEAQ. DNA of the CDR3: TGTGCCGGCTCGACGGACTCCTACGAGCAGTACTTC. Translated, it gives CAGSTDSYEQYF.

This clonotype was picked up many times. The chain uses TRBV10-3 and TRBJ1-1, with 8 bases matching TRBD1. Germline V gene lookup returns CDR1 ENHRY and CDR2 SYGVKD. Trimming took 10 bases from V and 1 from J; bases not matched to a gene: 5. The CDR3 sequence is 13 residues long. The CDR3 nucleotides are TGTGCCACCCAAGGACAGGGGAACACTGAAGCTTTCTTT. It specifies CATQGQGNTEAFF.

This clonotype was seen only once. This chain links TRBV10-3 with TRBJ2-3; TRBD1 matches at 7 bases. In germline, CDR1 is ENHRY, CDR2 SYGVKD. V was clipped by 7 bases and J by 6 bases; unmatched bases: 7. CDR3 length: 13 residues. The CDR3 here is CAITGTEGDTQYF. CDR3 nucleotide sequence: TGTGCCATCACTGGGACAGAGGGGGATACGCAGTATTTT.

There are many counts of this clonotype. V gene TRBV19 combines with J gene TRBJ1-1; unclear D gene. Germline V gene data show CDR1 as LNHDA and CDR2 as SQIVND (reference sequence). CDR3 size: 15 residues. V was pared by 3 bases and J by 8 bases, with 19 bases between. CDR3 loop: CASSIMASTGKEAFF. Written as DNA, the CDR3 is TGTGCCAGTAGTATTATGGCCTCGACGGGAAAAGAAGCTTTCTTT.

The rearrangement uses TRBV10-3 and TRBJ1-2; D gene unclear. V lost 7 bases to trimming and J lost 4 bases, with 16 bases between them. The CDR3 length is 14 residues. Per the germline V gene, CDR1 is ENHRY and CDR2 is SYGVKD. In nucleotides, the CDR3 is TGTGCCATCACCGGACCGACCGTCGGCTATGGCTACACCTTC. Amino acids: CAITGPTVGYGYTF.

This clonotype has a count of ten or more. The V gene is TRBV10-2, the J gene TRBJ1-5; D not resolved. Per the germline V gene, CDR1 is WSHSY and CDR2 is SAAADI. This CDR3 spans 13 amino acids. The V end lost 2 bases, the J end lost 5 bases, and 7 bases lay between the germline ends. The CDR3 here is CASSEGQYQPQHF. DNA for the CDR3: TGCGCCAGCAGTGAGGGGCAGTATCAGCCCCAGCATTTT.

The chain has TRBV7-6 and TRBJ1-1; no clear D. This CDR3 is 14 amino acids long. Looked up from germline, CDR1 is SGHVS and CDR2 is FNYEAQ. V lost 5 bases, J lost 2 bases, and 12 bases lay in between. The CDR3 region has the DNA TGTGCCAGCAGCCTCCCAGAGGGCAACACTGAAGCTTTCTTT. Amino acids: CASSLPEGNTEAFF.

The chain recombines TRBV10-3 with TRBJ2-5, with D maybe TRBD1 (6 bases). The CDR3 totals 15 residues. Trimming removed 0 bases from V and 5 bases from J, with 13 bases in between. CDR1 is ENHRY, CDR2 SYGVKD, per germline. CDR3 nucleotides: TGTGCCATCAGTGAGTCTACAGGGAGTTGGGAGACCCAGTACTTC. Translation: CAISESTGSWETQYF.

V gene TRBV7-2 combines with J gene TRBJ1-5, with 8 bases lining up with TRBD1. V was pared by 4 bases and J by 6 bases, with 2 bases of the junction left unmatched. This CDR3 contains 13 residues. Germline CDR1 SGHTA, CDR2 FQGNSA. The CDR3 reads CASSWTGTQPQHF. The CDR3 DNA sequence: TGTGCCAGCAGCTGGACAGGGACTCAGCCCCAGCATTTT.

As concerns this clonotype: Relative to the germline gene, one junction end is altered; a read error may explain this. The genes are TRBV3-1 and TRBJ1-6, with 9 bases that match TRBD1. The CDR3 sequence is 16 residues long. In germline, CDR1 is LGHDT, CDR2 YNNKEL (reference sequence). The CDR3 DNA reads TGTGCCAGCAGCCCCCTAGCGGGACAGGGTAATCCACCCCTCCACTTT. It translates to CASSPLAGQGNPPLHF.

J is TRBJ2-5 and V is TRBV10-1, with 12 bases fitting TRBD1. CDR3 length: 15 residues. The trim removed 7 bases at V and 5 bases at J, leaving 8 bases unmatched. Germline values: CDR1 WNHNN, CDR2 SYGVQD (reference sequence). The CDR3 DNA reads as TGCGCCAGCACTTCGGGACAGGGGGCACGGGAGACCCAGTACTTC. Protein product: CASTSGQGARETQYF.